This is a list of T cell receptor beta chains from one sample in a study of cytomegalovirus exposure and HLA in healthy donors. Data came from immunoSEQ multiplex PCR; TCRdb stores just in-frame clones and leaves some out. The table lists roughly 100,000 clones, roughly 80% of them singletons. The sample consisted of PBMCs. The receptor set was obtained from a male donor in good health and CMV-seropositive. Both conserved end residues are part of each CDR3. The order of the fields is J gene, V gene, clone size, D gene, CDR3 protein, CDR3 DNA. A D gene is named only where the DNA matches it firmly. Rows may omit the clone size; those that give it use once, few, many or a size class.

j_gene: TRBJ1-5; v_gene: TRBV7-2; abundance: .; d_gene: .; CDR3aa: CASSLERWGNQPQHF; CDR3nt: TGTGCCAGCAGCTTAGAGCGGTGGGGCAATCAGCCCCAGCATTTT
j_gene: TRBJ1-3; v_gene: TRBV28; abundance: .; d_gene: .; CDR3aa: CASRDYSGNTIYF; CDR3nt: TGTGCCAGCAGGGACTACTCTGGAAACACCATATATTTT
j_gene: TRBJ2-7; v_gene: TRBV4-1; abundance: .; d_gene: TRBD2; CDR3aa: CASSQAAGGQQYF; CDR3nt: TGCGCCAGCAGCCAAGCCGCGGGGGGGCAGCAGTACTTC
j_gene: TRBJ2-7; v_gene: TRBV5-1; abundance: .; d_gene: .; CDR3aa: CASSLAGAGVGEQYF; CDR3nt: TGCGCCAGCAGCTTGGCAGGGGCAGGGGTGGGGGAGCAGTACTTC
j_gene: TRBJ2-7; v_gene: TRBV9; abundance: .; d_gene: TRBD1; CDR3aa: CASSARTGGIGEQYF; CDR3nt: TGTGCCAGCAGCGCCAGGACAGGGGGTATCGGCGAGCAGTACTTC
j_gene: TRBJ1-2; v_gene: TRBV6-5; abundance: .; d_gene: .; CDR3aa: CASSGYQGVGGYTF; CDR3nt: TGTGCCAGCAGTGGCTACCAGGGCGTTGGGGGCTACACCTTC
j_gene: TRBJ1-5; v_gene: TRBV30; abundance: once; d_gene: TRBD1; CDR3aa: CAWSQGPEQPQHF; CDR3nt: TGTGCCTGGTCACAGGGGCCTGAACAGCCCCAGCATTTT
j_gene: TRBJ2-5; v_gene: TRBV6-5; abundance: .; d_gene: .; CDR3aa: CASSRQSFQETQYF; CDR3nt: TGTGCCAGCAGCCGACAGAGTTTCCAAGAGACCCAGTACTTC
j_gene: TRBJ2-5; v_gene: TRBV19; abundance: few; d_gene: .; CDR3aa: CASSQRAGETQYF; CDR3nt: TGTGCCAGTAGCCAACGGGCGGGTGAGACCCAGTACTTC
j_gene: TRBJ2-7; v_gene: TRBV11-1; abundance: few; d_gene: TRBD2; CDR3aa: CASSRGTSGLYEQYF; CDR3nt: TGTGCCAGCAGCCGCGGGACTAGCGGGCTCTACGAGCAGTACTTC
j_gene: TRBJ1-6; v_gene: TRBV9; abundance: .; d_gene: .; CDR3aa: CASSPGPGQNNSPLHF; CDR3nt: TGTGCCAGCAGCCCAGGACCGGGACAAAATAATTCACCCCTCCACTTT
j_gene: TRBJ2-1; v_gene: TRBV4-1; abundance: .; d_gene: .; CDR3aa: CASSHTTVSRTHNEQFF; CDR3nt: TGCGCCAGCAGCCATACGACAGTCTCCCGAACTCACAATGAGCAGTTCTTC
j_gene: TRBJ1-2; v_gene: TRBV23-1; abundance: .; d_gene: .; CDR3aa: CASSQSVAEGYGYTF; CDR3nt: TGCGCCAGCAGTCAATCGGTCGCTGAGGGATATGGCTACACCTTC
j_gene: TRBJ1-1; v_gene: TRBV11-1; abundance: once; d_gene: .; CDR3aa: CASSLDPRTEAFF; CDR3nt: TGTGCCAGCAGCTTAGACCCCAGGACTGAAGCTTTCTTT
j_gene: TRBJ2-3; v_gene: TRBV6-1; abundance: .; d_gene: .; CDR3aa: CASRTSEDTQYF; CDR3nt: TGTGCCAGCAGGACTAGTGAGGATACGCAGTATTTT
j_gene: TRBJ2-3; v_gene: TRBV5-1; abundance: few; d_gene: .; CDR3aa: CASSQTGPGTDTQYF; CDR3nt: TGCGCCAGCAGCCAGACAGGCCCCGGGACAGATACGCAGTATTTT